The 5 T cell receptor beta chains below come from one sample, sequenced in a study of PD-L1 blockade in urothelial cancer. Time point: peripheral blood 6 weeks after treatment start. Assay: immunoSEQ multiplex PCR; the TCRdb copy retains only in-frame clones and omits some. This sample yields about 22,000 clones, of which around nine tenths are seen a single time; about 10% belongs to the top ten. Sequenced here: PBMCs, sampled around atezolizumab (anti-PD-L1) treatment. The receptors stem from a woman aged 55 to 70 with urothelial cancer.

The chain combines TRBV6-1 with TRBJ1-2; no definite D call. The CDR3 loop spans 11 amino acids. CDR1 and CDR2 (germline): MNHNS, SASEGT. V was pared by 6 bases and J by 2 bases, with 4 bases between. The CDR3 coding sequence is TGTGCCAGCAGCCTCAACTATGGCTACACCTTC. Encoded protein: CASSLNYGYTF.

This sequence joins TRBV28 and TRBJ1-4; TRBD1 aligns across 8 bases. V lost 8 bases and J lost 6; bases outside the gene matches: 8. CDR3 length equals 14 residues. Per the germline V gene, CDR1 is MDHEN and CDR2 is SYDVKM. CDR3 nucleotide sequence: TGTGCCAGCCTCTCCGGGACAGGATATGAAAAACTGTTTTTT. It yields the protein CASLSGTGYEKLFF.

This chain links TRBV6-5 with TRBJ1-4, with D possibly TRBD1 on 6 matching bases. Trimming cost V 7 bases and J 5 bases, with 11 bases left between them. In germline, CDR1 is MNHEY, CDR2 SVGAGI. The CDR3 has 13 amino acids. This CDR3 reads CASNNRENEKLFF. The CDR3 DNA sequence: TGTGCCAGCAATAACAGGGAAAATGAAAAACTGTTTTTT.

CDR3 coding DNA: TGTGCCAGCGCCATTATACAGGGGGCGCCTGGCTACACCTTC. It encodes CASAIIQGAPGYTF. V is TRBV6-6 and J is TRBJ1-2; 9 bases agree with TRBD1. Germline CDR1 is MNHNY and CDR2 is SVGAGI (reference sequence). V shed 8 bases and J 7 bases; nucleotides not matched to a gene: 11. CDR3 length: 14 residues.

The chain joins TRBV19 to TRBJ1-2; the D gene is possibly TRBD1 (6 bases). Germline V gene lookup returns CDR1 LNHDA and CDR2 SQIVND (reference sequence). V was cut by 7 bases and J by 6 bases, with 12 bases left in between. The CDR3 length is 12 residues. CDR3 protein: CASKSGVNGYTF. CDR3 in DNA: TGTGCCAGTAAATCAGGGGTCAATGGCTACACCTTC.